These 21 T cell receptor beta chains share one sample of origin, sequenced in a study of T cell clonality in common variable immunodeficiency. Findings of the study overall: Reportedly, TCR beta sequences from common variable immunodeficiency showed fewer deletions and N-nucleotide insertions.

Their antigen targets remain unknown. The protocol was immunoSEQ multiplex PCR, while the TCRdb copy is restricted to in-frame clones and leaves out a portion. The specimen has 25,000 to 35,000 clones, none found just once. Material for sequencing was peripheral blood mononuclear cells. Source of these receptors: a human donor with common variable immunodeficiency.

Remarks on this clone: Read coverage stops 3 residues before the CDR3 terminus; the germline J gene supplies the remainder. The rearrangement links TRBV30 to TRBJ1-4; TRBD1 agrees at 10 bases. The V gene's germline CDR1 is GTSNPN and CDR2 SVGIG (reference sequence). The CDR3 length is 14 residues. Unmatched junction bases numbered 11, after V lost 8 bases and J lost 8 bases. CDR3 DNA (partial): TGTGCCAGTCTTTGGGACAGGGGTGGGGAAAAA. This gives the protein CASLWDRGGEK. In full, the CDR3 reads CASLWDRGGEKLFF.

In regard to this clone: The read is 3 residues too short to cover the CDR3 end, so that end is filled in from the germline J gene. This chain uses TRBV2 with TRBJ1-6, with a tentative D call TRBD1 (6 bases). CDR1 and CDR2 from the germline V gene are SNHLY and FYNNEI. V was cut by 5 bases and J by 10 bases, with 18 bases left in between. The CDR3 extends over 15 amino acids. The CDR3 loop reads CASSLSSGERSPLHF. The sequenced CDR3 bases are TGTGCCAGCAGTCTCTCATCAGGGGAGAGATCACCC.

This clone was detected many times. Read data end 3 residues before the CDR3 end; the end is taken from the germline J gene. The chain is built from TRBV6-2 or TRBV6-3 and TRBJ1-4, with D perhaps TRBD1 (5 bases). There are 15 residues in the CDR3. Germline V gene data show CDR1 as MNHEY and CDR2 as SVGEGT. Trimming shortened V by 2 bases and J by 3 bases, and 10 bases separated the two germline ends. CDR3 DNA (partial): TGTGCCAGCAGTTACCAGGACAAGCCTAATGAAAAA. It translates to CASSYQDKPNEK. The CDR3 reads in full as CASSYQDKPNEKLFF.

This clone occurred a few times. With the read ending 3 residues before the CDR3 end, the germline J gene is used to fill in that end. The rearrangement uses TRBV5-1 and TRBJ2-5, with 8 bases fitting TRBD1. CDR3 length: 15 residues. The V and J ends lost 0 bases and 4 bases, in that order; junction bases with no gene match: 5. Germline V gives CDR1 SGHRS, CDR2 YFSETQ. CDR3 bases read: TGCGCCAGCAGCTTGGTTCGGACAGGGTCAGAGACC. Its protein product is CASSLVRTGSET. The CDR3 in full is CASSLVRTGSETQYF. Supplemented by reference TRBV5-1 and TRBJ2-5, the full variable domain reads KAGVTQTPRYLIKTRGQQVTLSCSPISGHRSVSWYQQTPGQGLQFLFEYFSETQRNKGNFPGRFSGRQFSNSRSEMNVSTLELGDSALYLCASSLVRTGSETQYFGPGTRLLVL.

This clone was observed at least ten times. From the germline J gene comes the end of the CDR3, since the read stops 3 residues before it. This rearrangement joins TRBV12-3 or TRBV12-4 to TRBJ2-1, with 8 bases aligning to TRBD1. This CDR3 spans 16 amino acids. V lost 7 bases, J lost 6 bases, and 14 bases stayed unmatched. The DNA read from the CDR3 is TGTGCCAGCAAGACTCTTGGGGGACAGGCGTCCAATGAG. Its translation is CASKTLGGQASNE. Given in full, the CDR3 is CASKTLGGQASNEQFF.

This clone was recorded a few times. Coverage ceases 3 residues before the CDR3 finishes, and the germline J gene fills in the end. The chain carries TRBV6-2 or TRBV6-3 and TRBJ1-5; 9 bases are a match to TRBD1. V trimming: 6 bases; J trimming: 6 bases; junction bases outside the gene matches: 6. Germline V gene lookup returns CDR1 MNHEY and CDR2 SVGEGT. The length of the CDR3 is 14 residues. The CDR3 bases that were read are TGTGCCAGCAGCCCGGACAGGGGAGGTCAGCCC. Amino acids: CASSPDRGGQP. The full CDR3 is CASSPDRGGQPQHF.

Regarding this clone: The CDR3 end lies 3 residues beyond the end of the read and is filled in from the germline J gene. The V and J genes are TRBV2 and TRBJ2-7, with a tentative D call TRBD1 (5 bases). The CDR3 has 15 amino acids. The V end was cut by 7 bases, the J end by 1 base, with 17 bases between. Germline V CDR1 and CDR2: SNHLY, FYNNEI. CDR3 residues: CASTRMGPRSYEQYF. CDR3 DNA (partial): TGTGCCAGCACTAGGATGGGGCCTCGTTCCTACGAG.

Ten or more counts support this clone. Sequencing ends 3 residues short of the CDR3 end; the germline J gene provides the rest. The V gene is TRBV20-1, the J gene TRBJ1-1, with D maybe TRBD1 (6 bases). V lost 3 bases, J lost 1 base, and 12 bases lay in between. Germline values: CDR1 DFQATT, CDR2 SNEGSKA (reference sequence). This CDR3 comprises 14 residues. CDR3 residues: CSARSGASNTEAFF. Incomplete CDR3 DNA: TGCAGTGCTAGGTCAGGGGCCTCGAACACTGAA.

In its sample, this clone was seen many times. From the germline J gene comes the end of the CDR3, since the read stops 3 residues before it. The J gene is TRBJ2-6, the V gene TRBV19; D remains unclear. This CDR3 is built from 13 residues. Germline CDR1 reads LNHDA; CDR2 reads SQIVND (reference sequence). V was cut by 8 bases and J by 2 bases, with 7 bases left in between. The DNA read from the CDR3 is TGTGCCAGTCAAAGGGCTGGGGCCAACGTC. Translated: CASQRAGANV. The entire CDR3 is CASQRAGANVLTF. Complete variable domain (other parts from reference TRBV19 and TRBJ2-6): DGGITQSPKYLFRKEGQNVTLSCEQNLNHDAMYWYRQDPGQGLRLIYYSQIVNDFQKGDIAEGYSVSREKKESFPLTVTSAQKNPTAFYLCASQRAGANVLTFGAGSRLTVL.

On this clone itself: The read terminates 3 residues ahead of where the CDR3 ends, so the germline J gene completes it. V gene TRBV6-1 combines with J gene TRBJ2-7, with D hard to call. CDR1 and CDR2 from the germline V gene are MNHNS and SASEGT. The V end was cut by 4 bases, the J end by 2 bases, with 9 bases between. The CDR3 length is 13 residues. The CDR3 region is CASSAFQAYEQYF. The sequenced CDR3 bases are TGTGCCAGCAGTGCCTTTCAGGCCTACGAG.

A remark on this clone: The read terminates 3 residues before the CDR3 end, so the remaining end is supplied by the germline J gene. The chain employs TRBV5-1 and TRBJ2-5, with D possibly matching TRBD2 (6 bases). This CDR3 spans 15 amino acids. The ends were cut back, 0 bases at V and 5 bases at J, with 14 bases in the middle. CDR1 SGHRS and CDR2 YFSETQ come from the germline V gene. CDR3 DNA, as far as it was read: TGCGCCAGCAGCTTGGCCACTAGCCGGGGGGAGACC. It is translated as CASSLATSRGET. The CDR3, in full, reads CASSLATSRGETQYF.

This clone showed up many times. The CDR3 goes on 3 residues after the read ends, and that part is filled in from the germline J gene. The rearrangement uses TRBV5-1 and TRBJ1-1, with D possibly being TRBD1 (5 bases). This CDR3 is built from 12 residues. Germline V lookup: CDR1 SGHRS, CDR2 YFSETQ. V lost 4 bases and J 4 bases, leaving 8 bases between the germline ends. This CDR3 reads CASSADSTEAFF. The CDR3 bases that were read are TGCGCCAGCAGCGCAGACAGCACTGAA.

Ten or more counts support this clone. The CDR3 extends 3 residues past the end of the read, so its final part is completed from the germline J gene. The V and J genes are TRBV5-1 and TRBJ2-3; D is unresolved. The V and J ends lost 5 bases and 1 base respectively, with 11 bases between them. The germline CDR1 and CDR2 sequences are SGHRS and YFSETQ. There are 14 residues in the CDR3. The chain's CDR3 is CASSQATRTDTQYF. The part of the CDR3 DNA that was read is TGCGCCAGCAGTCAGGCAACCCGCACAGATACG.

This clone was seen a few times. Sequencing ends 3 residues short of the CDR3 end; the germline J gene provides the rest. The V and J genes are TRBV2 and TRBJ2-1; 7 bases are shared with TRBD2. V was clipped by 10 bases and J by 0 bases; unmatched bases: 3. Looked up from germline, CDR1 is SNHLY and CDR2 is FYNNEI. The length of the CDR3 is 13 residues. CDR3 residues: CATSGSSYNEQFF. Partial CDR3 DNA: TGTGCCACTAGCGGTAGCTCCTACAATGAG. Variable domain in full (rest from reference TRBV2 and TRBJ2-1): EPEVTQTPSHQVTQMGQEVILRCVPISNHLYFYWYRQILGQKVEFLVSFYNNEISEKSEIFDDQFSVERPDGSNFTLKIRSTKLEDSAMYFCATSGSSYNEQFFGPGTRLTVL.

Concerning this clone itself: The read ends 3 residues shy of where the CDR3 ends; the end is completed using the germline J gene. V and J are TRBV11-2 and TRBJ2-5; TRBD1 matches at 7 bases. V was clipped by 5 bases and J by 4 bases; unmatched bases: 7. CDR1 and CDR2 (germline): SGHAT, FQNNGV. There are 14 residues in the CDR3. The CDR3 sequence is CASSLTTGRETQYF. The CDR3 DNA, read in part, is TGTGCCAGCAGCCTCACGACAGGGAGAGAGACC. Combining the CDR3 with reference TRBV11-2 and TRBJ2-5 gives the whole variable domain EAGVAQSPRYKIIEKRQSVAFWCNPISGHATLYWYQQILGQGPKLLIQFQNNGVVDDSQLPKDRFSAERLKGVDSTLKIQPAKLEDSAVYLCASSLTTGRETQYFGPGTRLLVL.

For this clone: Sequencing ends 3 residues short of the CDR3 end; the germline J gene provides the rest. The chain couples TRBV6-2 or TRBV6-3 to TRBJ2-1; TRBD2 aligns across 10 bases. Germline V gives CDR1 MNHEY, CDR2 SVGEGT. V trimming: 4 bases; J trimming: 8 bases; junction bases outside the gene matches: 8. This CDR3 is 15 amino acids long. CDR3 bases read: TGTGCCAGCAGTTCATCTAGCGGGGGTGTAGATGAG. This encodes CASSSSSGGVDE. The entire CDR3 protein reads CASSSSSGGVDEQFF.

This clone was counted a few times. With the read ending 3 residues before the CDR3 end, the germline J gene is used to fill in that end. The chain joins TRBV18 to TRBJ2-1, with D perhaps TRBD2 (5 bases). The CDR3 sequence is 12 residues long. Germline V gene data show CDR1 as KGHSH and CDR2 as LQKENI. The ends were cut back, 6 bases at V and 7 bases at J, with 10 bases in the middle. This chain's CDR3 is CASSPTGNEQFF. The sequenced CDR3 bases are TGTGCCAGCTCCCCTACGGGGAATGAG. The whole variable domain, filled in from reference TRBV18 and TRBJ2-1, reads NAGVMQNPRHLVRRRGQEARLRCSPMKGHSHVYWYRQLPEEGLKFMVYLQKENIIDESGMPKERFSAEFPKEGPSILRIQQVVRGDSAAYFCASSPTGNEQFFGPGTRLTVL.

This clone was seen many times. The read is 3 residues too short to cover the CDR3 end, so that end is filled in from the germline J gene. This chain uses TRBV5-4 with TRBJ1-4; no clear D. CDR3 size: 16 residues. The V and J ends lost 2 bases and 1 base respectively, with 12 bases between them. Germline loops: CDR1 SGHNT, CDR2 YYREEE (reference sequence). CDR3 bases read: TGTGCCAGCAGCTTACCTTCCTCAGGAACTAATGAAAAA. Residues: CASSLPSSGTNEK. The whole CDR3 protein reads CASSLPSSGTNEKLFF.

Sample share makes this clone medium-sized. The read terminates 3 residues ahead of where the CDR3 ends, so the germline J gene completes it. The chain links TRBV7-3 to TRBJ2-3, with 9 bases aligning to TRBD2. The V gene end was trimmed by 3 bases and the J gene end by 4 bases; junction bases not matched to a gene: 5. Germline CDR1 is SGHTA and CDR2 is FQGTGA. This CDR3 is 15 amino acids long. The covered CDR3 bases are TGTGCCAGCAGCTTCGGCGGGGGGGCCCCAGATACG. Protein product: CASSFGGGAPDT. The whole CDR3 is CASSFGGGAPDTQYF.

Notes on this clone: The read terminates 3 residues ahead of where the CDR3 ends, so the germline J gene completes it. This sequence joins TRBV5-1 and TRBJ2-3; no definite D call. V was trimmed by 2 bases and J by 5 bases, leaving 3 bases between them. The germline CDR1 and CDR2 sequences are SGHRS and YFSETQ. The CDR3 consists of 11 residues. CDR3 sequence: CASSFGDTQYF. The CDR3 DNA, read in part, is TGCGCCAGCAGCTTCGGAGATACG.

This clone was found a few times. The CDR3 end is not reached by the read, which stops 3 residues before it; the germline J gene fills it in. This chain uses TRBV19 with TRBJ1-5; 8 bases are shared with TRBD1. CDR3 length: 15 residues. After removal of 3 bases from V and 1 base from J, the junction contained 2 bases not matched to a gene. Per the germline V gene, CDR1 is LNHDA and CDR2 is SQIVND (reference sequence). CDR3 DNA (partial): TGTGCCAGTAGTATCGGGACAGGCAGCAATCAGCCC. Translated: CASSIGTGSNQP. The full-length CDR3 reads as CASSIGTGSNQPQHF.